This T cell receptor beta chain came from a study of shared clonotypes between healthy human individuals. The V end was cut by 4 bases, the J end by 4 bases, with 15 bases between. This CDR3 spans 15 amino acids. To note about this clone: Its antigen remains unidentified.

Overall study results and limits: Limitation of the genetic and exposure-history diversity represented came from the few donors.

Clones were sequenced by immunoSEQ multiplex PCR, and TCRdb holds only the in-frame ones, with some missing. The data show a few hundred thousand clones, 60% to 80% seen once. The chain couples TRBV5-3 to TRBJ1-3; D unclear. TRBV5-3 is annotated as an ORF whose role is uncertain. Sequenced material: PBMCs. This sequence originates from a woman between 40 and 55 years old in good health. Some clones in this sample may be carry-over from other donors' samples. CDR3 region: CARSPPMGIGNTIYF. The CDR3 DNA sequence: TGTGCCAGAAGCCCCCCCATGGGGATCGGAAACACCATATATTTT.